This T cell receptor beta chain was sequenced in a study of CD8 T cells in ankylosing spondylitis. Study findings and constraints: Roughly eight highly homologous variants made up a TCR beta motif that seemed to typify ankylosing spondylitis blood.

CDR3 size: 11 residues. V was shortened by 6 bases and J by 10 bases, with 10 bases between the two germline ends. TCRdb independently ran MiXCR on the 5' RACE reads; one entry per CDR3 protein. The sample contains 350,000 to 450,000 distinct CDR3 sequences, more than 20% of which appear only once. This clonotype was seen many times. Its antigen is unidentified. The source is a male donor with ankylosing spondylitis or in good health (not recorded which). Material: blood, either unsorted or a sorted T cell fraction (not recorded which). The chain carries TRBV12-3 or TRBV12-4 and TRBJ1-5; D uncertain. The CDR3 region is CASSYEGPQHF. As DNA, the CDR3 is TGTGCCAGCAGCTACGAGGGACCCCAGCATTTT.